These 5 T cell receptor beta chains were all obtained from the same sample, sequenced in a study of beta chain features in type 1 diabetes. Every isolated RNA sample was fully reverse transcribed, so sequencing captured expressed TCRB transcripts. Clones were sequenced by immunoSEQ multiplex PCR, and TCRdb holds only the in-frame ones, with some missing. The table shows a few hundred thousand clones, with 30% occurring only once. The material sequenced was naive CD4+ T cells from blood. The receptors derive from a man aged 18 to 29 in good health.

The chain uses TRBV6-5 and TRBJ2-1; 7 bases are a match to TRBD2. The CDR3 sequence is 13 residues long. Germline CDR1 and CDR2: MNHEY and SVGAGI. Unmatched junction bases numbered 6, after V lost 5 bases and J lost 8 bases. The CDR3, as DNA: TGTGCCAGCAGTCCTAGCGGAGGGTATGAGCAGTTCTTC. Its translation: CASSPSGGYEQFF.

This clone came up many times. CDR3: CASEPGSGANVLTF. The CDR3 nucleotides are TGTGCTAGTGAACCTGGCTCTGGGGCCAACGTCCTGACTTTC. The chain is built from TRBV12-5 and TRBJ2-6; no definite D call. With 7 bases removed from V and 0 bases from J, the gap between germline ends came to 7 bases. Germline CDR1 LGHNT, CDR2 FRNRAP. The CDR3 has 14 amino acids.

This clone has more than one count but fewer than ten. V gene TRBV5-4 combines with J gene TRBJ2-7; 12 bases are a match to TRBD2. Losses at the gene ends were 4 bases for V and 3 bases for J; bases not matched to a gene: 2. From germline, CDR1 is SGHNT and CDR2 YYREEE (reference sequence). The CDR3 runs to 14 residues. The CDR3 bases are TGTGCCAGCAGCCAGACTAGCGGGAGCTACGAGCAGTACTTC. This codes for CASSQTSGSYEQYF.

This clone was picked up a small number of times. The V and J genes are TRBV9 and TRBJ2-5; 7 nucleotides line up with TRBD1. V dropped 4 bases and J dropped 0; count of bases not matched to a gene: 9. The CDR3 consists of 16 residues. Germline V gene sequence: CDR1 SGDLS, CDR2 YYNGEE. The CDR3 DNA is TGTGCCAGCAGCCCCGGGACAGCTTGGTACCAAGAGACCCAGTACTTC. Translating it yields CASSPGTAWYQETQYF.

This clone showed up just a few times. J is TRBJ2-7 and V is TRBV5-1; the D call may be TRBD1 or TRBD2 (5 bases each). The germline CDR1 and CDR2 sequences are SGHRS and YFSETQ. The V gene lost 4 bases and the J gene lost 0 bases, with 14 bases spanning the gap. The CDR3 is 15 residues long. The CDR3 nucleotides read TGCGCCAGCAGCCCCGGGACGTCTAGCTCCTACGAGCAGTACTTC. Its protein product is CASSPGTSSSYEQYF.